The 21 T cell receptor beta chains below all came from one sample that was sequenced in a study of OX40 agonist ivuxolimab in advanced cancers. Method: immunoSEQ multiplex PCR; TCRdb's copy keeps in-frame clones and lacks some. Found here are around 69,000 clones, around 87% of them singletons; the top ten hold under 3%. This specimen was CD4+ or CD8+ T cells sorted from blood, taken in a trial of the OX40 agonist ivuxolimab. These TCRs come from an adult with an advanced solid tumor such as melanoma, head and neck, liver or kidney cancer.

The chain couples TRBV28 to TRBJ1-3; weak D call: TRBD1 (6 bases). In germline, CDR1 is MDHEN, CDR2 SYDVKM. This CDR3 has 13 amino acids. The germline V and J ends were trimmed by 6 bases and 0 bases, with 6 bases remaining between them. CDR3 nucleotide sequence: TGTGCCAGCAGGGACAGCTCTGGAAACACCATATATTTT. The encoded protein is CASRDSSGNTIYF.

The chain has TRBV7-2 and TRBJ2-1; a possible D gene is TRBD2 (7 bases). The CDR3 length is 16 residues. Per germline, CDR1 SGHTA and CDR2 FQGNSA. V dropped 5 bases and J dropped 6 bases, with 20 bases sitting between them. CDR3 DNA sequence: TGTGCCAGCAGCCCAAGGGGGGGCAGAGTGATCAATGAGCAGTTCTTC. Residues: CASSPRGGRVINEQFF.

The genes are TRBV6-6 and TRBJ2-7; the D gene is possibly TRBD2 (5 bases). CDR1 and CDR2 (germline): MNHNY, SVGAGI (reference sequence). The CDR3 consists of 13 residues. V was clipped by 2 bases and J by 3 bases, with 8 bases between them. The CDR3 is CASSYIEGYEQYV. Here the CDR3 DNA reads TGTGCCAGCAGTTACATAGAGGGCTACGAGCAGTACGTC.

V is TRBV6-6 and J is TRBJ1-2, with no clear D. V was pared by 2 bases and J by 4 bases, with 8 bases between. Germline lookup yields CDR1 MNHNY and CDR2 SVGAGI (reference sequence). The CDR3 has 13 amino acids. In DNA form, the CDR3 reads TGTGCCAGCAGTTACGGTCAGGCCTATGGCTACACCTTC. The encoded protein is CASSYGQAYGYTF.

The chain is built from TRBV27 and TRBJ2-7, with 7 bases fitting TRBD1. The V segment lost 8 bases and the J segment 0 bases; nucleotides outside the gene matches: 4. Germline CDR1 and CDR2: MNHEY and SMNVEV (reference sequence). This CDR3 region has 13 residues. In DNA form, the CDR3 reads TGTGCCAGCGGTCGACAGGGCTCCTACGAGCAGTACGTC. Protein product: CASGRQGSYEQYV.

The CDR3 DNA is TGTGCCAGCAGCCTTTGGGAAAAGAATCAGCCCCAGCATTTT. This sequence encodes CASSLWEKNQPQHF. The V gene is TRBV5-6, the J gene TRBJ1-5; D not certain. Trimming cost V 4 bases and J 4 bases, with 12 bases left between them. This CDR3 contains 14 residues. From germline, CDR1 is SGHDT and CDR2 YYEEEE.

This chain uses TRBV28 with TRBJ1-2; unclear D gene. This CDR3 has 12 residues. CDR1 and CDR2 (germline): MDHEN, SYDVKM. Trimming pared 7 bases from V and 2 bases from J, leaving 8 bases between. The CDR3 region has the DNA TGTGCCAGCACGGTGGGCAACTATGGCTACACCTTC. It encodes CASTVGNYGYTF.

This clone was counted between two and nine times. V and J are TRBV19 and TRBJ1-1; no clear D. Per the germline V gene, CDR1 is LNHDA and CDR2 is SQIVND (reference sequence). The CDR3 extends over 13 amino acids. Trimming left V 6 bases short and J 4 bases short, with 12 bases between. CDR3 nucleotides: TGTGCCAGTAGGACGGTAGGTAGCACTGAAGCTTTCTTT. Translated: CASRTVGSTEAFF.

The chain links TRBV5-5 to TRBJ2-1; D may be TRBD1 (6 bases). Per the germline V gene, CDR1 is SGHKS and CDR2 is YYEKEE (reference sequence). CDR3 length: 14 residues. The ends were cut back, 4 bases at V and 1 base at J, with 9 bases in the middle. CDR3 nucleotides: TGTGCCAGCAGCCGGACAGAATCCTACAATGAGCAGTTCTTC. Translating it yields CASSRTESYNEQFF.

This chain uses TRBV5-1 with TRBJ2-5, with TRBD1 identical over 8 bases. Germline lookup yields CDR1 SGHRS and CDR2 YFSETQ. There are 15 residues in the CDR3. V lost 3 bases and J lost 8; bases outside the gene matches: 12. The CDR3 nucleotides read TGCGCCAGCAGCTCACAGGGGGAAGGGACCTCAACCCAGTACTTC. It specifies CASSSQGEGTSTQYF.

The CDR3 DNA follows: TGTGCCATCAGGGGAGCGGACAGGGGGAAAACTGAAGCTTTCTTT. Its translation is CAIRGADRGKTEAFF. The rearrangement uses TRBV10-3 and TRBJ1-1; 10 nucleotides match TRBD1. The CDR3 extends over 15 amino acids. Germline V CDR1 and CDR2: ENHRY, SYGVKD. V shed 6 bases, J shed 5 bases, and the junction held 9 bases outside the gene matches.

This clone was observed a handful of times. V and J are TRBV28 and TRBJ2-2; 7 bases agree with TRBD1. V lost 6 bases and J lost 6; bases outside the gene matches: 7. The germline V gene has CDR1 MDHEN and CDR2 SYDVKM. The CDR3 spans 14 residues. DNA of the CDR3: TGTGCCAGCAGCAGGTCAGGGGGTTCCGGGGAGCTGTTTTTT. It specifies CASSRSGGSGELFF.

The chain carries TRBV19 and TRBJ1-3, with D hard to call. Germline V gene data show CDR1 as LNHDA and CDR2 as SQIVND (reference sequence). This CDR3 contains 14 residues. Trimming stripped 6 bases from V and 0 bases from J, with 9 bases between. The CDR3 region has the DNA TGTGCCAGTAGACAGTTTAACTCTGGAAACACCATATATTTT. It specifies CASRQFNSGNTIYF.

A single count supports this clone. The rearrangement links TRBV29-1 to TRBJ1-2; 10 nucleotides match TRBD1. This CDR3 has 15 amino acids. J gave up 8 bases and V 4 bases, and 13 bases lay outside the gene matches. Germline V lookup: CDR1 SQVTM, CDR2 ANQGSEA. DNA for the CDR3: TGCAGCGTTGTGTTCCCACCCGGGACAGGGGTGGGCTACACCTTC. Its protein is CSVVFPPGTGVGYTF.

V gene TRBV7-3 combines with J gene TRBJ2-7, with 10 bases matching TRBD1. Germline loops: CDR1 SGHTA, CDR2 FQGTGA. The CDR3 loop spans 12 amino acids. V gave up 9 bases and J gave up 5 bases; unmatched junction bases: 4. CDR3 nucleotide sequence: TGTGCCAGGGGGACAGGGGTGAACGAGCAGTACTTC. Translating gives CARGTGVNEQYF.

V usage is TRBV29-1 and J usage is TRBJ2-5; possibly TRBD1 for D (5 bases). The J call is doubtful: the DNA matches TRBJ2-7 better. Per germline, CDR1 SQVTM and CDR2 ANQGSEA. The CDR3 sequence is 13 residues long. CDR3 protein: CSVEDTTGNEQYF. CDR3 nucleotides: TGCAGCGTTGAAGATACTACAGGCAACGAGCAGTACTTC.

The chain has TRBV5-4 and TRBJ2-1, with 15 bases identical to TRBD2. Germline CDR1 is SGHNT and CDR2 is YYREEE (reference sequence). The CDR3 is made up of 16 amino acids. V lost 4 bases and J lost 7; bases outside the gene matches: 6. The chain's CDR3 is CASSPPGTSGGNEQFF. Here the CDR3 DNA reads TGTGCCAGCAGCCCCCCGGGGACTAGCGGGGGGAATGAGCAGTTCTTC.

The rearrangement joins TRBV6-4 to TRBJ2-3, with 10 bases lining up with TRBD1. The germline CDR1 and CDR2 sequences are MRHNA and SNTAGT. Trimming cost V 4 bases and J 4 bases; bases outside gene matches: 5. This CDR3 has 15 residues. CDR3 sequence (DNA): TGTGCCAGCAGTGCCGCCGGGACAGGGGCAGATACGCAGTATTTT. It yields the protein CASSAAGTGADTQYF.

V and J are TRBV5-4 and TRBJ2-3; 10 bases agree with TRBD2. Germline V gene lookup returns CDR1 SGHNT and CDR2 YYREEE (reference sequence). V lost 0 bases to trimming and J lost 4 bases; unmatched junction nucleotides: 8. The CDR3 is 17 residues long. The CDR3 is CASSLGSSGGVADTQYF. The CDR3 DNA follows: TGTGCCAGCAGCTTGGGGTCTAGCGGGGGAGTGGCAGATACGCAGTATTTT.

This chain links TRBV19 with TRBJ1-5; 7 nucleotides match TRBD1. Germline V gene data show CDR1 as LNHDA and CDR2 as SQIVND (reference sequence). The CDR3 has 14 amino acids. The J segment lost 4 bases and the V segment lost 6 bases, leaving 6 bases of the junction unmatched. DNA for the CDR3: TGTGCCAGTAGGACAGGGTTGGGAAATCAGCCCCAGCATTTT. As protein: CASRTGLGNQPQHF.

The chain carries TRBV7-9 and TRBJ2-3, with 9 bases fitting TRBD2. CDR1 is SEHNR, CDR2 FQNEAQ, per germline (reference sequence). J gave up 6 bases and V 2 bases, and 12 bases lay outside the gene matches. The CDR3 is made up of 17 amino acids. In DNA, the CDR3 is TGTGCCAGCAGCTTAAATCTAGCGGGGCCACTTGGGGATACGCAGTATTTT. This encodes CASSLNLAGPLGDTQYF.